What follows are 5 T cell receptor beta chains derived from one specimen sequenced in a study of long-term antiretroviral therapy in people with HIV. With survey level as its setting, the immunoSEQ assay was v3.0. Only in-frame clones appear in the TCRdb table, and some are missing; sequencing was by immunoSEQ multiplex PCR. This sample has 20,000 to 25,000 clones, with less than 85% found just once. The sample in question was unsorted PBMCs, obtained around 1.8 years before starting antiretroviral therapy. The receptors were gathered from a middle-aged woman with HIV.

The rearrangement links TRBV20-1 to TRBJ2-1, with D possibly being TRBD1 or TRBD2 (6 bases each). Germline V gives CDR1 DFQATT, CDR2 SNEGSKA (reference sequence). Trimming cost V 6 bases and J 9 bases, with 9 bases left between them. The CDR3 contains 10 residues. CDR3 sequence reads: CSAEGGEQFF. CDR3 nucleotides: TGCAGTGCCGAGGGGGGTGAGCAGTTCTTC.

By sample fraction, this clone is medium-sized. The CDR3 region is CASSAPGMAGYTF. The CDR3 DNA reads TGTGCCAGTAGTGCCCCCGGGATGGCGGGCTACACCTTC. The V call is TRBV19, the J call TRBJ1-2; D gene ambiguous. The CDR3 length is 13 residues. V was trimmed by 5 bases and J by 8 bases, leaving 15 bases between them. In germline, CDR1 is LNHDA, CDR2 SQIVND (reference sequence).

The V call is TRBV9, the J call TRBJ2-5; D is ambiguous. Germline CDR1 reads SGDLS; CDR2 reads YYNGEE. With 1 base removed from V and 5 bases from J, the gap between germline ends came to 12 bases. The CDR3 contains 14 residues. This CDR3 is CASSVYYARETQYF. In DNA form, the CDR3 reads TGTGCCAGCAGCGTATACTACGCACGGGAGACCCAGTACTTC.

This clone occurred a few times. DNA for the CDR3: TGTGCCAGCAGTGACAGGGGGTTCCCCTACGAGCAGTACTTC. It yields the protein CASSDRGFPYEQYF. This chain joins TRBV2 and TRBJ2-7; the match to TRBD1 covers 7 bases. In germline, CDR1 is SNHLY, CDR2 FYNNEI. This CDR3 comprises 14 residues. J lost 2 bases, V lost 3 bases, and 4 bases had no gene match. The full variable domain, in which reference TRBV2 and TRBJ2-7 provide the parts outside the CDR3, is EPEVTQTPSHQVTQMGQEVILRCVPISNHLYFYWYRQILGQKVEFLVSFYNNEISEKSEIFDDQFSVERPDGSNFTLKIRSTKLEDSAMYFCASSDRGFPYEQYFGPGTRLTVT.

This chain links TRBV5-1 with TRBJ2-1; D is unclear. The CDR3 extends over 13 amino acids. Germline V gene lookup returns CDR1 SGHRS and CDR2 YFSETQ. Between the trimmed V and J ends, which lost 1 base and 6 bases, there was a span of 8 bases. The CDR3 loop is CASSLYIINEQFF. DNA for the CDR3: TGCGCCAGCAGCTTGTATATAATCAATGAGCAGTTCTTC. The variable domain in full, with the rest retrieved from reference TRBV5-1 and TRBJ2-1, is KAGVTQTPRYLIKTRGQQVTLSCSPISGHRSVSWYQQTPGQGLQFLFEYFSETQRNKGNFPGRFSGRQFSNSRSEMNVSTLELGDSALYLCASSLYIINEQFFGPGTRLTVL.